These 10 T cell receptor beta chains originate from one sample sequenced in a study of T cell responses to AZD1222 COVID-19 vaccine. Sequencing was performed with immunoSEQ multiplex PCR; in TCRdb, only in-frame clones are kept and a portion is missing. Of 150,000 to 190,000 clones in the sample, 90% were seen once. The input for sequencing was peripheral blood, taken 28 days after the second AZD1222 dose. Receptors were obtained from an adult who received the AZD1222 COVID-19 vaccine.

CDR3 nucleotides: TGTGCCAGCAGCTCCCTAGCGGGGGGGGCCCCCTACGAGCAGTACTTC. Translation gives CASSSLAGGAPYEQYF. The J gene is TRBJ2-7, the V gene TRBV7-9; 12 bases line up with TRBD2. With 4 bases clipped from V and 2 bases from J, the junction kept 6 bases outside the gene matches. Looked up from germline, CDR1 is SEHNR and CDR2 is FQNEAQ (reference sequence). This CDR3 comprises 16 residues.

The rearrangement uses TRBV4-2 and TRBJ2-7, with 7 bases fitting TRBD1. CDR3 size: 15 residues. Germline assignment: CDR1 LGHNA and CDR2 YNFKEQ. V gave up 4 bases and J gave up 2 bases; unmatched junction bases: 8. CDR3 in amino acids: CASSPTTGQPYEQYF. CDR3 nucleotides: TGTGCCAGCAGCCCGACGACAGGGCAACCCTACGAGCAGTACTTC.

Only a few counts were recorded for this clone. The chain carries TRBV7-3 and TRBJ2-2; TRBD2 matches 9 bases. Germline V lookup: CDR1 SGHTA, CDR2 FQGTGA. Trimming took 5 bases from V and 4 from J; bases not matched to a gene: 11. The CDR3 length is 17 residues. CDR3 nucleotides: TGTGCCAGCAGCAAAACTTCTAGCGGGACCATCACCGGGGAGCTGTTTTTT. Protein sequence: CASSKTSSGTITGELFF.

The rearrangement uses TRBV5-6 and TRBJ2-2, with D possibly being TRBD2 (5 bases). Trimming shortened V by 3 bases and J by 6 bases, and 15 bases separated the two germline ends. This CDR3 spans 15 amino acids. Germline V gives CDR1 SGHDT, CDR2 YYEEEE. The CDR3 loop reads CASSSGLRGAGELFF. The DNA of the CDR3 is TGTGCCAGCAGCTCCGGACTCCGAGGCGCCGGGGAGCTGTTTTTT.

On this clone: At one end, the junction sequence differs from germline, possibly due to a read error. The chain links TRBV5-8 to TRBJ2-5; the D gene is possibly TRBD1 (6 bases). The V gene's germline CDR1 is SGHTS and CDR2 YDEGEE. The length of the CDR3 is 12 residues. The CDR3 DNA reads as TGTGCCAGCAGCTTCCCCCCCGGGCAGGGGCACTTC. Its protein product is CASSFPPGQGHF.

The chain joins TRBV15 to TRBJ2-1; 10 bases match TRBD2. Germline CDR1 LNHNV, CDR2 YYDKDF (reference sequence). CDR3 length: 17 amino acids. Trimming cost V 0 bases and J 7 bases; bases outside gene matches: 9. The CDR3 here is CATSRDPPSGGRNEQFF. In DNA form, the CDR3 reads TGTGCCACCAGCAGAGATCCTCCTAGCGGGGGTCGTAATGAGCAGTTCTTC.

V is TRBV7-9 and J is TRBJ1-2, with TRBD1 as a possible D gene (6 bases). The CDR3 extends over 14 amino acids. The V gene lost 0 bases and the J gene lost 5 bases, with 10 bases spanning the gap. Germline values: CDR1 SEHNR, CDR2 FQNEAQ (reference sequence). The CDR3 protein is CASSLALTGYGYTF. The CDR3 region has the DNA TGTGCCAGCAGCTTAGCCCTAACAGGGTATGGCTACACCTTC.

This rearrangement joins TRBV30 to TRBJ1-5; D is ambiguous. The V and J ends lost 1 base and 7 bases respectively, with 11 bases between them. This CDR3 contains 13 residues. Germline loops: CDR1 GTSNPN, CDR2 SVGIG (reference sequence). DNA for the CDR3: TGTGCCTGGAGTGAAGGAACGGGGCAGCCCCAGCATTTT. Translated, it gives CAWSEGTGQPQHF.

V gene TRBV7-2 combines with J gene TRBJ2-3, with 7 nucleotides matching TRBD2. Germline loops: CDR1 SGHTA, CDR2 FQGNSA. The length of the CDR3 is 16 residues. V dropped 1 base and J dropped 4; count of bases not matched to a gene: 8. The CDR3 is CASSLVPGGGSDTQYF. The CDR3 coding sequence is TGTGCCAGCAGCTTAGTGCCGGGAGGTGGCTCAGATACGCAGTATTTT.

The chain is built from TRBV3-1 (or the pseudogene TRBV3-2) and TRBJ1-1, with 9 bases that match TRBD1. V trimming: 0 bases; J trimming: 7 bases; junction bases outside the gene matches: 9. The CDR3 is 16 amino acids. Germline lookup yields CDR1 LGHDT and CDR2 YNNKEL (reference sequence). CDR3 sequence reads: CASSQDYKDRGREAFF. Here the CDR3 DNA reads TGTGCCAGCAGCCAAGATTATAAGGACAGGGGCCGTGAAGCTTTCTTT.